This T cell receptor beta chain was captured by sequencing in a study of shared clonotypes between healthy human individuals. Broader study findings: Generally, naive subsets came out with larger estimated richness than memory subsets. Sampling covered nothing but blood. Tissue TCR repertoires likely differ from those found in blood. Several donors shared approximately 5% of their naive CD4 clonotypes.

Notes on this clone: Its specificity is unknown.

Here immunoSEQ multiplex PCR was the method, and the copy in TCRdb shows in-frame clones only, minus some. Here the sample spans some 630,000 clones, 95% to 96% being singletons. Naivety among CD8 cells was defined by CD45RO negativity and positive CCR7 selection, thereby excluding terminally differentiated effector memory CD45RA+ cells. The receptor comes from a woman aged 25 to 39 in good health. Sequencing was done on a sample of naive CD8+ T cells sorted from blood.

This chain's CDR3 is CASSADRANTGELFF. CDR3 sequence (DNA): TGTGCCAGCAGCGCGGACAGGGCGAACACCGGGGAGCTGTTTTTT. The chain is built from TRBV11-1 and TRBJ2-2, with 8 nucleotides matching TRBD1. V dropped 5 bases and J dropped 0; count of bases not matched to a gene: 2. Germline values: CDR1 SGHAT, CDR2 FQDESV (reference sequence). CDR3 length: 15 residues.